This T cell receptor (beta chain) was sequenced for a study of T cells in Graves' hyperthyroidism and ophthalmopathy. Findings and limits, study-wide: The majority of expanded thyroid clonotypes above 0.001 also appeared in blood. Progression to ophthalmopathy was predicted a median of roughly 6.5 months early.

The CDR3 length is 10 residues. Trimming removed 6 bases at V and 9 bases at J, with 9 bases between. TCR beta CDR3 sequences were amplified from RNA transcripts. Researchers ran a first-round RT-PCR on the TCR CDR3 using the HTBI primer set. TCRdb re-called the multiplex PCR reads with MiXCR, one entry per CDR3 protein. The table shows roughly 580,000 distinct CDR3 sequences, with 35% to 55% occurring only once. In this sample, this clonotype turned up a few times. What it binds is not known. Hyperthyroidism had been newly diagnosed in patients aged 18 to 65, and its duration was under 2 months. Source material: peripheral blood or thyroid tissue (not recorded which). The J gene is TRBJ2-7, the V gene TRBV12-3 or TRBV12-4; tentatively, D is TRBD2 (6 bases). The sequence was collected from a woman between 18 and 29 years old with Graves' hyperthyroidism. CDR3 sequence (DNA): TGTGCCAGCAGGGACTACAGGCAGTACTTC. This codes for CASRDYRQYF.